This is a list of T cell receptor beta chains from one sample in a study of cytomegalovirus exposure and HLA in healthy donors. The repertoire was sequenced with immunoSEQ multiplex PCR; TCRdb's copy has only in-frame clones and lacks some. The sample lists under 250,000 clones, 70% to 90% occurring once. The source material was PBMCs. These receptors all stem from a woman younger than 30 in good health and CMV-seronegative. Each CDR3 is given with its conserved first and last residue. A D gene is named only where the DNA matches it firmly. Clone size is given for some rows only: seen once, a few or many times, or a class if the clone is expanded.

DNA | CDR3 | size | J | V | D
TGTGCCAGCCCGGGGGCGCAGGGAAACACCATATATTTT | CASPGAQGNTIYF | - | TRBJ1-3 | TRBV6-1 | -
TGCGCCAGCAGTGATACCGCGGTCCAAGAGACCCAGTACTTC | CASSDTAVQETQYF | - | TRBJ2-5 | TRBV10-1 | -
TGTGCCAGCTCACGATACTACAGAGGGGACACTGAAGCTTTCTTT | CASSRYYRGDTEAFF | - | TRBJ1-1 | TRBV18 | -
TGTGCCAGCAGTCCGGACCCTGGAAACACCATATATTTT | CASSPDPGNTIYF | few | TRBJ1-3 | TRBV6-5 | -
TGTGCCAGCAATTGGAGCGGGAGTCGGGAGACCCAGTACTTC | CASNWSGSRETQYF | once | TRBJ2-5 | TRBV2 | TRBD2
TGTGCCATCAGGGCAGGTCCCGGGCCCGAGCAGTACTTC | CAIRAGPGPEQYF | once | TRBJ2-7 | TRBV10-3 | -
TGTGCCTTGGGACTAGCGGGGTATGAGCAGTTCTTC | CALGLAGYEQFF | - | TRBJ2-1 | TRBV30 | TRBD2
TGTGCCAGCAGCGAAAGGGGGGGGATCACAGATACGCAGTATTTT | CASSERGGITDTQYF | - | TRBJ2-3 | TRBV28 | -
TGTGCTAGTGGTCCCAGACAGGGTCAATACGAGCAGTACTTC | CASGPRQGQYEQYF | - | TRBJ2-7 | TRBV12-5 | TRBD1
TGCAGCGTTGGAGGGGGGGTATCCACAGATACGCAGTATTTT | CSVGGGVSTDTQYF | - | TRBJ2-3 | TRBV29-1 | -
TGTGCCAGTAGTATTCCCCGGGACGGAGGAAACTATGGCTACACCTTC | CASSIPRDGGNYGYTF | - | TRBJ1-2 | TRBV19 | -
TGCGCCAGCAGCTTGGAATCAGGGGTCAGGCCCGGGGAGCTGTTTTTT | CASSLESGVRPGELFF | - | TRBJ2-2 | TRBV5-1 | -
TGTGCCAGCAGCTTAAGGGGACTGGCACGCTACAATGAGCAGTTCTTC | CASSLRGLARYNEQFF | - | TRBJ2-1 | TRBV11-2 | -
TGTGCCAGCCTTCCGCAAGAGACCCAGTACTTC | CASLPQETQYF | - | TRBJ2-5 | TRBV2 | -
TGTGCCAGCAGTTTAGACCTAGCGGGAGGAGCCTACGAGCAGTACTTC | CASSLDLAGGAYEQYF | - | TRBJ2-7 | TRBV28 | TRBD2
TGTGCCAGCAGGAGGGGCGGGACTAGTGGCGGGGAGCTGTTTTTT | CASRRGGTSGGELFF | - | TRBJ2-2 | TRBV28 | TRBD2
TGTGCCAGCGGTCTAGCGGGATTGTACAATGAGCAGTTCTTC | CASGLAGLYNEQFF | - | TRBJ2-1 | TRBV7-2 | TRBD2
TGTGCCAGCAGAGAAGGGGGAGCGAGCACCGGGGAGCTGTTTTTT | CASREGGASTGELFF | - | TRBJ2-2 | TRBV6-1 | -
TGTGCCAGCTCACCAACCGGGAACACCTACGAGCAGTACTTC | CASSPTGNTYEQYF | - | TRBJ2-7 | TRBV18 | -
TGTGCCACCGGGCCTCAACACACTGAAGCTTTCTTT | CATGPQHTEAFF | - | TRBJ1-1 | TRBV15 | -
TGCGCCAGCAGTGAGTCGAGGGGACTAGCGGGACGATACGAGCAGTACTTC | CASSESRGLAGRYEQYF | - | TRBJ2-7 | TRBV10-2 | TRBD2
TGTGCCAGCAGTGAAGGAAGGGGACAGGGTAGTGAAAAACTGTTTTTT | CASSEGRGQGSEKLFF | - | TRBJ1-4 | TRBV2 | TRBD1
TGTGCCAGCAGTAGGTCCGGATTAGGTGATGAAAAACTGTTTTTT | CASSRSGLGDEKLFF | - | TRBJ1-4 | TRBV27 | -
TGCGCCAGCAGCAGGCTCCGGTGGACTAGCGGGGGGGCCTCGCAGTTCTTC | CASSRLRWTSGGASQFF | - | TRBJ2-1 | TRBV5-1 | TRBD2
TGTGCCAGCAGCTTGCGGCTAGCGGGAGAGACCCAGTACTTC | CASSLRLAGETQYF | - | TRBJ2-5 | TRBV5-4 | TRBD2
TGTGCCACCTATCCTTATCCTCGGGCACCTCCTCGCGAGCAGTACTTC | CATYPYPRAPPREQYF | many | TRBJ2-7 | TRBV27 | -
TGTGCCAGCAGCGTCAGACAGGGTAGCACAGATACGCAGTATTTT | CASSVRQGSTDTQYF | - | TRBJ2-3 | TRBV9 | TRBD1
TGTGCCAGCAGTGAAGTCGGTATTGCCCAGGGCGAGCAGTTCTTC | CASSEVGIAQGEQFF | once | TRBJ2-1 | TRBV2 | -
TGTGCCGCCCGAGGGACTAACTATGGCTACACCTTC | CAARGTNYGYTF | few | TRBJ1-2 | TRBV6-5 | -
TGCGCCAGCAGTGGAAAGGGGCGAGATACGCAGTATTTT | CASSGKGRDTQYF | - | TRBJ2-3 | TRBV10-1 | -
TGTGCCAGCAGCCAAGAACTTAACGAAGTGAACACTGAAGCTTTCTTT | CASSQELNEVNTEAFF | - | TRBJ1-1 | TRBV4-2 | -